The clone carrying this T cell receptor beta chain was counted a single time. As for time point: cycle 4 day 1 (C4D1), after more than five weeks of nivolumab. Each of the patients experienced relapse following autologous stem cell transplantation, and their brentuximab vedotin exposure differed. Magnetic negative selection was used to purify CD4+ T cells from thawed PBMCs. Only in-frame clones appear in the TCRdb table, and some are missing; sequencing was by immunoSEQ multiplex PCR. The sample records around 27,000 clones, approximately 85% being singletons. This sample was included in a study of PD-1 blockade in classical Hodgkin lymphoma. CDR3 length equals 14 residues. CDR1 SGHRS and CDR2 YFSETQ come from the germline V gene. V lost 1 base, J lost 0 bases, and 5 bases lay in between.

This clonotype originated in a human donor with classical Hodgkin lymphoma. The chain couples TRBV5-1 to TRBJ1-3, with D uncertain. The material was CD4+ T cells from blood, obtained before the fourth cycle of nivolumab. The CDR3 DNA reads TGCGCCAGCAGCTTGTCTACCTCTGGAAACACCATATATTTT. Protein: CASSLSTSGNTIYF.